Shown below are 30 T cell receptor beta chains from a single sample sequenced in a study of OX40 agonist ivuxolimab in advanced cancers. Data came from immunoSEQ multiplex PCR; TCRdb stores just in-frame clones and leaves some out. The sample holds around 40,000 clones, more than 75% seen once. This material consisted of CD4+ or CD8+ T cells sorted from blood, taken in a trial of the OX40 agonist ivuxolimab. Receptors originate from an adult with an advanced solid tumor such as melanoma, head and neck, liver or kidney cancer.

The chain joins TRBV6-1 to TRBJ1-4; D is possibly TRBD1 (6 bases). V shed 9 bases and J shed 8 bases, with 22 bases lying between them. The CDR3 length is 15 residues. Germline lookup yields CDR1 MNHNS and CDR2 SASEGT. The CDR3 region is CASRSTGNPREKLFF. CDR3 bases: TGTGCCAGTAGGTCCACAGGGAACCCTAGAGAAAAACTGTTTTTT.

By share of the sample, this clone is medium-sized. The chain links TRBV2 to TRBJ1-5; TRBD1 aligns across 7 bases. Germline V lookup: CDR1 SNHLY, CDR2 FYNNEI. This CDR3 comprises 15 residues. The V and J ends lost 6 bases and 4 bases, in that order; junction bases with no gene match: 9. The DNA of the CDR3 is TGTGCCAGCAGAACTCAGGGGGGTCCAAATCAGCCCCAGCATTTT. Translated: CASRTQGGPNQPQHF.

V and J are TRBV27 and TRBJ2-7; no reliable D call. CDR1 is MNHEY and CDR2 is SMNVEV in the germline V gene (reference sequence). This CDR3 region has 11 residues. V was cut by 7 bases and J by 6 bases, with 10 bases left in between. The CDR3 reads CASIKSGEQYF. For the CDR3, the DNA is TGTGCCAGCATTAAAAGTGGCGAGCAGTACTTC.

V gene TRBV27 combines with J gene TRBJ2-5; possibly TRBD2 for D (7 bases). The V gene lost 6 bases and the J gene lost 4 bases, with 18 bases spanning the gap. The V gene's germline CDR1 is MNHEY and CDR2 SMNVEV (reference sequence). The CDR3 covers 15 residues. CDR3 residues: CASSLLAGAGETQYF. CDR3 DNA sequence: TGTGCCAGCAGCCTTCTGGCGGGGGCGGGAGAGACCCAGTACTTC.

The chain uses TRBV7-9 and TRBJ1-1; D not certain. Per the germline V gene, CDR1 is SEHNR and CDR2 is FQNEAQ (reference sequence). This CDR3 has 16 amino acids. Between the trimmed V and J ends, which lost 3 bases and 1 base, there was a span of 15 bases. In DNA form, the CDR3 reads TGTGCCAGCAGCTTTCCTGTAAGTCGGGGGAACACTGAAGCTTTCTTT. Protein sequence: CASSFPVSRGNTEAFF.

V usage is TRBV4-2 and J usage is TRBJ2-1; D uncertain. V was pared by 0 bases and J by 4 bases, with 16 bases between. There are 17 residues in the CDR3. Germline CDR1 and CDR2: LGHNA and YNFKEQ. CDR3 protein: CASSQDQTENAYNEQFF. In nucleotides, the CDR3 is TGTGCCAGCAGCCAAGATCAGACTGAAAACGCTTACAATGAGCAGTTCTTC.

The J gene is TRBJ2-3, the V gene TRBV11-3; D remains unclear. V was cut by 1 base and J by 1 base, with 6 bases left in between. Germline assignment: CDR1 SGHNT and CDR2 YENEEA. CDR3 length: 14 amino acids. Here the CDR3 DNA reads TGTGCCAGCAGCTTAGGCCCGGGCACAGATACGCAGTATTTT. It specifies CASSLGPGTDTQYF. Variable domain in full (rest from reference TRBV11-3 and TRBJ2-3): EAGVVQSPRYKIIEKKQPVAFWCNPISGHNTLYWYLQNLGQGPELLIRYENEEAVDDSQLPKDRFSAERLKGVDSTLKIQPAELGDSAVYLCASSLGPGTDTQYFGPGTRLTVL.

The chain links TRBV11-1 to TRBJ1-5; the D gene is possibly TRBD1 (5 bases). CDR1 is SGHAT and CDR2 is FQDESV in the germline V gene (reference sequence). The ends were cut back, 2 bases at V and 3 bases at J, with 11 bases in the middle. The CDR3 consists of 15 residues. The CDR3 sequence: CASSLSGQVNQPQHF. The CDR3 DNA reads TGTGCCAGCAGCTTATCTGGACAAGTCAATCAGCCCCAGCATTTT.

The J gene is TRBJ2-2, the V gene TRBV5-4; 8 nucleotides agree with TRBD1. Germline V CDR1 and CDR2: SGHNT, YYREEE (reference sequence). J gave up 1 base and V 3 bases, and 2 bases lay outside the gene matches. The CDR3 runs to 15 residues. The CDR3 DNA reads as TGTGCCAGCAGCTCCGGGACAGGGAACACCGGGGAGCTGTTTTTT. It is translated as CASSSGTGNTGELFF.

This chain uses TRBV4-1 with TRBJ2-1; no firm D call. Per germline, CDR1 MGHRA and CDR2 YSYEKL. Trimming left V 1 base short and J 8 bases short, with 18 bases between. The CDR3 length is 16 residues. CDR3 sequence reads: CASSQAPPTAWDEQFF. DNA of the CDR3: TGCGCCAGCAGCCAAGCCCCCCCGACGGCATGGGATGAGCAGTTCTTC.

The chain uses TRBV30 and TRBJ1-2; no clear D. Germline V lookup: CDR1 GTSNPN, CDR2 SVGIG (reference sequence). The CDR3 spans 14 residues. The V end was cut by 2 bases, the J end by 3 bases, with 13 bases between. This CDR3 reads CAWSIPPGDYGYTF. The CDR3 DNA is TGTGCCTGGAGTATCCCCCCCGGGGACTATGGCTACACCTTC.

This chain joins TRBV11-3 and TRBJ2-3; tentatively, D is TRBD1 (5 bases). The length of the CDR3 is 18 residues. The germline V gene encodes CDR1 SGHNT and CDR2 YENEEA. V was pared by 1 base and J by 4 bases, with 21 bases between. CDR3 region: CASSLASRTQGRADTQYF. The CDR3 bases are TGTGCCAGCAGCTTAGCCTCTAGGACCCAGGGTCGGGCAGATACGCAGTATTTT.

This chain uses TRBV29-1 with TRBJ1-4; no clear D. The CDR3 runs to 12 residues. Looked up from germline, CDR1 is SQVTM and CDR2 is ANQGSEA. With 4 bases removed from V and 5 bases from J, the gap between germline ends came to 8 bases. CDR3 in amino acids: CSVAPQNEKLFF. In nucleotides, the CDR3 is TGCAGCGTTGCTCCACAGAATGAAAAACTGTTTTTT.

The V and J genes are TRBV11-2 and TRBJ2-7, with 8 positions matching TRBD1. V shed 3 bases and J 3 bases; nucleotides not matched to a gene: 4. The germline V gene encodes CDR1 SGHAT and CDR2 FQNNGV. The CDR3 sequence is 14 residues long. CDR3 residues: CASSLQGAGYEQYF. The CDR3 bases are TGTGCCAGCAGCTTGCAGGGGGCGGGCTACGAGCAGTACTTC.

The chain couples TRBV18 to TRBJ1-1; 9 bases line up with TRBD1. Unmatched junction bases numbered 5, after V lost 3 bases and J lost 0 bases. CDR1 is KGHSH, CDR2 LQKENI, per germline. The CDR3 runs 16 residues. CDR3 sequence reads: CASSPGTGRMNTEAFF. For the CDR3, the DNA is TGTGCCAGCTCACCCGGGACAGGGAGGATGAACACTGAAGCTTTCTTT.

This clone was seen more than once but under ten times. DNA for the CDR3: TGTGCCTGGAGTAGGACAGGATCCTACGAGCAGTACTTC. This gives the protein CAWSRTGSYEQYF. The genes are TRBV30 and TRBJ2-7, with TRBD1 identical over 7 bases. Looked up from germline, CDR1 is GTSNPN and CDR2 is SVGIG (reference sequence). The trim removed 2 bases at V and 1 base at J, leaving 2 bases unmatched. CDR3 size: 13 residues.

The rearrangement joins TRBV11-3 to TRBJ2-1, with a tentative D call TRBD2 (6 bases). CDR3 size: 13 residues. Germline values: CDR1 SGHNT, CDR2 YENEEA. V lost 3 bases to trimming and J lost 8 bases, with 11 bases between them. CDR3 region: CASSLPTRDEQFF. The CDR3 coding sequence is TGTGCCAGCAGCTTGCCGACTAGAGATGAGCAGTTCTTC.

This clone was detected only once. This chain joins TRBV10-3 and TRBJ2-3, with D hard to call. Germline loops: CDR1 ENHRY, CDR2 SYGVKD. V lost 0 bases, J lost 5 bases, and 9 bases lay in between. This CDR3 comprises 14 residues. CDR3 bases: TGTGCCATCAGTGAGTCTCCCACGGGAGATACGCAGTATTTT. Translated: CAISESPTGDTQYF.

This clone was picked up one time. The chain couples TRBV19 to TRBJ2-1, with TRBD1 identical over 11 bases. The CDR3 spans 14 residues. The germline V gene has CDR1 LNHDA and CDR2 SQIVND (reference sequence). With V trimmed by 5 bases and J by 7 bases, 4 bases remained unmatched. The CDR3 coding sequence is TGTGCCAGTAGTTGGGGACAGGGGGGGAATGAGCAGTTCTTC. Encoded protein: CASSWGQGGNEQFF.

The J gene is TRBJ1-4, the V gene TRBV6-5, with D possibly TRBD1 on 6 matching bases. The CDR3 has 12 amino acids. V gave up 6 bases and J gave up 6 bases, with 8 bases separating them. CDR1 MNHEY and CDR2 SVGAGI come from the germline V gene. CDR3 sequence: CASSGQYEKLFF. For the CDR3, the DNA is TGTGCCAGCAGCGGACAGTATGAAAAACTGTTTTTT.

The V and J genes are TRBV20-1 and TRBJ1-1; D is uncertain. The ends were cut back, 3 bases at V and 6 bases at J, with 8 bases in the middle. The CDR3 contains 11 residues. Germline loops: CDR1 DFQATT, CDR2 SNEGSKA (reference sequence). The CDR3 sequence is CSASGGPEAFF. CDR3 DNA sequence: TGCAGTGCTAGTGGCGGGCCTGAAGCTTTCTTT.

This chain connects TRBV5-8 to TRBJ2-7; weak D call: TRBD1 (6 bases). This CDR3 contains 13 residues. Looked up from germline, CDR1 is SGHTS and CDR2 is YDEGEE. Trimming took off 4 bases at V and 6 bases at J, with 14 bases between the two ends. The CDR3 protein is CASSPPPGVEQYF. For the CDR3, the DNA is TGTGCCAGCAGCCCGCCCCCAGGGGTCGAGCAGTACTTC.

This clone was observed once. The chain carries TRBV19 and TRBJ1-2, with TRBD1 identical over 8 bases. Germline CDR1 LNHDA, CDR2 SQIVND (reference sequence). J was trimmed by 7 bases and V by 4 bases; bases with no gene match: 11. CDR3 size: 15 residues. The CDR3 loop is CASSRRDQGAFGYTF. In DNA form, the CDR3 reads TGTGCCAGTAGTAGGAGGGACCAGGGGGCGTTTGGCTACACCTTC.

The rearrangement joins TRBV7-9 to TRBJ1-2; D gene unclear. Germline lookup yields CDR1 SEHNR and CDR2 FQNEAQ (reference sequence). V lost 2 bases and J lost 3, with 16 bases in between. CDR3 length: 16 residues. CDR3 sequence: CASSLSRTAKDYGYTF. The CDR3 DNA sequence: TGTGCCAGCAGCTTATCAAGGACGGCCAAGGACTATGGCTACACCTTC.

In DNA form, the CDR3 reads TGTTTCGCGGATACGCAGTATTTT. Protein: CFADTQYF. The chain joins TRBV7-9 to TRBJ2-3; D is uncertain. The CDR3 length is 8 residues. The V gene's germline CDR1 is SEHNR and CDR2 FQNEAQ (reference sequence).

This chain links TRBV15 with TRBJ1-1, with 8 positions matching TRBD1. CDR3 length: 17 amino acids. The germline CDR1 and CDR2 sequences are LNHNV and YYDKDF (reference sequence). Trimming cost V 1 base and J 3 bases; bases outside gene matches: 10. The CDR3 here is CATSRAGQGARDTEAFF. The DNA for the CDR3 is TGTGCCACCAGCAGAGCTGGGCAGGGGGCTCGGGACACTGAAGCTTTCTTT.

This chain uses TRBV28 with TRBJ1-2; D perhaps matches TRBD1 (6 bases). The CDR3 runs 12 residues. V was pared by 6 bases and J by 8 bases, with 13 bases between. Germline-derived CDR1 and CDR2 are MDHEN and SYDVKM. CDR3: CASRTTGIGYTF. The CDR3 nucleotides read TGTGCCAGCAGAACCACAGGGATCGGCTACACCTTC.

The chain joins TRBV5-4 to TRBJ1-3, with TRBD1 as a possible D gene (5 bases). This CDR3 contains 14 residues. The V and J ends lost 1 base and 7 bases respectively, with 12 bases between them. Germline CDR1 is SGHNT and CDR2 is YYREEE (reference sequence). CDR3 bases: TGTGCCAGCAGCTTGAAAGGGGTCGGGAACACCATATATTTT. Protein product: CASSLKGVGNTIYF.

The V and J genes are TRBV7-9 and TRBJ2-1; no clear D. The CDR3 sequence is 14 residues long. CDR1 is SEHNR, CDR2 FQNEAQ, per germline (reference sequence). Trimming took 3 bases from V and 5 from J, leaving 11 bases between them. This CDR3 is CASSFLRPDNEQFF. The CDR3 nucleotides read TGTGCCAGCAGCTTTCTACGCCCTGACAATGAGCAGTTCTTC.

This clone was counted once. The chain's CDR3 is CASSLGVGGIQPQHF. DNA of the CDR3: TGTGCCAGCAGCTTAGGGGTAGGGGGCATTCAGCCCCAGCATTTT. The rearrangement joins TRBV11-3 to TRBJ1-5; 7 nucleotides line up with TRBD1. Trimming took 1 base from V and 6 from J; bases not matched to a gene: 6. CDR3 length: 15 amino acids. CDR1 and CDR2 from the germline V gene are SGHNT and YENEEA.